These 23 T cell receptor beta chains share one sample of origin, sequenced in a study of control samples from healthy donors and cancer patients. This table comes from immunoSEQ multiplex PCR, and its TCRdb copy is limited to in-frame clones, with some not included. This sample has over 200,000 clones, with almost 85% found just once. The sequenced sample consisted of PBMCs. The receptors come from an older woman with lung cancer.

The gene calls are TRBV7-8 and TRBJ2-4; 8 bases align to TRBD1. CDR1 and CDR2 from the germline V gene are SGHVS and FQNEAQ. The CDR3 loop spans 19 amino acids. V trimming: 4 bases; J trimming: 3 bases; junction bases outside the gene matches: 17. The CDR3 DNA follows: TGTGCCAGCAGCTCCCTCGGGACAGGCCCTGGGTGGGGCAAAAACATTCAGTACTTC. Its translation is CASSSLGTGPGWGKNIQYF.

This chain uses TRBV7-9 with TRBJ2-1; 13 bases fit TRBD2. V gave up 5 bases and J gave up 2 bases; unmatched junction bases: 12. In germline, CDR1 is SEHNR, CDR2 FQNEAQ (reference sequence). The CDR3 is 19 amino acids. The CDR3 bases are TGTGCCAGCAGCCTGGGACTAGCGGGAAACCGGGGCCCCTACAATGAGCAGTTCTTC. It specifies CASSLGLAGNRGPYNEQFF.

The gene calls are TRBV9 and TRBJ1-1; perhaps TRBD1 as D (5 bases). V shed 3 bases and J shed 4 bases, with 16 bases lying between them. The CDR3 has 15 residues. Germline V lookup: CDR1 SGDLS, CDR2 YYNGEE. The CDR3: CASSDSSGLFTEAFF. CDR3 coding DNA: TGTGCCAGCAGCGACAGCTCGGGACTCTTCACTGAAGCTTTCTTT.

This clone appeared a single time. The chain carries TRBV11-2 and TRBJ1-4, with D perhaps TRBD1 (5 bases). The CDR3 consists of 14 residues. V was pared by 5 bases and J by 7 bases, with 14 bases between. Per germline, CDR1 SGHAT and CDR2 FQNNGV. Here the CDR3 reads CASSPGAGREKLFF. In DNA form, the CDR3 reads TGTGCCAGCAGCCCCGGGGCAGGGCGTGAAAAACTGTTTTTT.

This chain links TRBV5-1 with TRBJ2-2; D is unclear. The CDR3 runs 15 residues. The V gene's germline CDR1 is SGHRS and CDR2 YFSETQ. Trimming took off 0 bases at V and 1 base at J, with 7 bases between the two ends. The CDR3 loop reads CASSLGGRNTGELFF. The CDR3 bases are TGCGCCAGCAGCTTGGGAGGCAGGAACACCGGGGAGCTGTTTTTT.

This clone came up once. The chain is built from TRBV5-1 and TRBJ1-1; D is possibly TRBD1 (6 bases). V was trimmed by 0 bases and J by 3 bases, leaving 9 bases between them. There are 14 residues in the CDR3. The germline CDR1 and CDR2 sequences are SGHRS and YFSETQ. The CDR3 region is CASSLVKGDTEAFF. Written as DNA, the CDR3 is TGCGCCAGCAGCTTGGTAAAGGGGGACACTGAAGCTTTCTTT.

In its sample, this clone was seen once. V is TRBV6-5 and J is TRBJ1-1; D is undetermined. This CDR3 comprises 13 residues. The ends were cut back, 6 bases at V and 1 base at J, with 9 bases in the middle. CDR1 is MNHEY and CDR2 is SVGAGI in the germline V gene. The CDR3: CASRLYQNTEAFF. The CDR3 bases are TGTGCCAGCAGGCTATACCAGAACACTGAAGCTTTCTTT.

This sequence joins TRBV7-6 and TRBJ2-1; 8 bases agree with TRBD2. The germline V gene encodes CDR1 SGHVS and CDR2 FNYEAQ. The CDR3 has 16 residues. The junction had 10 bases not matched to a gene; V was cut back by 4 bases and J by 5 bases. The chain's CDR3 is CASSYGLAVRNNEQFF. Here the CDR3 DNA reads TGTGCCAGCAGCTACGGACTAGCCGTGAGGAACAATGAGCAGTTCTTC.

The gene calls are TRBV20-1 and TRBJ1-2, with D perhaps TRBD1 (6 bases). Germline V gene lookup returns CDR1 DFQATT and CDR2 SNEGSKA (reference sequence). The CDR3 loop spans 12 amino acids. V lost 3 bases to trimming and J lost 8 bases, with 13 bases between them. Written as DNA, the CDR3 is TGCAGTGCTAGTCTTAATGGGGGCGGCTACACCTTC. This gives the protein CSASLNGGGYTF.

This clone was counted ten times or more. The gene calls are TRBV2 and TRBJ1-4; perhaps TRBD1 as D (6 bases). Germline CDR1 is SNHLY and CDR2 is FYNNEI. The CDR3 is 15 residues long. V lost 3 bases and J 7 bases, leaving 15 bases between the germline ends. CDR3 sequence (DNA): TGTGCCAGCAGTGACATGGGGGCGCGGGGTGAAAAACTGTTTTTT. This gives the protein CASSDMGARGEKLFF.

This chain joins TRBV7-8 and TRBJ1-5; D not certain. Between the trimmed V and J ends, which lost 0 bases and 0 bases, there was a span of 9 bases. CDR3 size: 16 residues. CDR1 is SGHVS, CDR2 FQNEAQ, per germline. The CDR3 sequence is CASSLASPYSNQPQHF. Here the CDR3 DNA reads TGTGCCAGCAGCTTAGCTAGTCCCTATAGCAATCAGCCCCAGCATTTT.

This clone was observed a single time. This chain links TRBV6-5 with TRBJ2-1; 9 bases map to TRBD2. Trimming at V came to 6 bases and at J to 5 bases, leaving 5 bases not matched to a gene. Germline CDR1 MNHEY, CDR2 SVGAGI. The CDR3 covers 14 residues. CDR3 sequence (DNA): TGTGCCAGCAGATCTGAGCGGGGGGACAATGAGCAGTTCTTC. Protein product: CASRSERGDNEQFF.

The chain joins TRBV4-1 to TRBJ1-4, with TRBD1 matching over 9 bases. The ends lost 3 bases at V and 7 bases at J; junction bases unmatched: 9. From germline, CDR1 is MGHRA and CDR2 YSYEKL. The CDR3 extends over 16 amino acids. The CDR3 coding sequence is TGCGCCAGCAGCCAGGTCCCGACAGGGGGGGGTGAAAAACTGTTTTTT. This codes for CASSQVPTGGGEKLFF.

The chain couples TRBV5-4 to TRBJ2-1; 8 positions agree with TRBD1. The CDR3 spans 13 residues. Looked up from germline, CDR1 is SGHNT and CDR2 is YYREEE (reference sequence). V gave up 4 bases and J gave up 8 bases; unmatched junction bases: 5. This CDR3 is CASSQGQADEQFF. CDR3 in DNA: TGTGCCAGCAGCCAGGGACAGGCGGATGAGCAGTTCTTC.

The count of this clone is one. The chain employs TRBV9 and TRBJ1-4; weak D call: TRBD1 (6 bases). Germline lookup yields CDR1 SGDLS and CDR2 YYNGEE. V was cut by 3 bases and J by 5 bases, with 20 bases left in between. CDR3 size: 17 residues. The CDR3 protein is CASSDLRTGLGNEKLFF. CDR3 nucleotides: TGTGCCAGCAGCGACCTAAGAACAGGGCTCGGGAATGAAAAACTGTTTTTT.

V gene TRBV11-2 combines with J gene TRBJ1-2, with 7 nucleotides matching TRBD1. From germline, CDR1 is SGHAT and CDR2 FQNNGV. The CDR3 sequence is 14 residues long. V was clipped by 6 bases and J by 8 bases; unmatched bases: 12. CDR3 bases: TGTGCCAGCAGAATCGACAGGGCATTAGGCGGCTACACCTTC. Translated, it gives CASRIDRALGGYTF.

The V gene is TRBV19, the J gene TRBJ2-4; no clear D gene. The CDR3 spans 12 residues. Trimming left V 3 bases short and J 3 bases short, with 3 bases between. Germline lookup yields CDR1 LNHDA and CDR2 SQIVND (reference sequence). The CDR3 DNA is TGTGCCAGTAGTATTGACAAAAACATTCAGTACTTC. Translation gives CASSIDKNIQYF.

The J gene is TRBJ1-1, the V gene TRBV4-1, with a possible D match to TRBD1 (5 bases). Deletions cut 4 bases from V and 11 bases from J, with 17 bases between. The CDR3 has 13 amino acids. Germline CDR1 reads MGHRA; CDR2 reads YSYEKL. CDR3 protein: CASSLDQGGGAFF. The CDR3 coding sequence is TGCGCCAGCAGCCTCGACCAGGGCGGTGGGGCTTTCTTT.

The rearrangement uses TRBV6-1 and TRBJ1-2; TRBD1 might be the D (6 bases). The CDR3 spans 15 residues. The germline V gene encodes CDR1 MNHNS and CDR2 SASEGT. The V end was cut by 2 bases, the J end by 8 bases, with 18 bases between. Written as DNA, the CDR3 is TGTGCCAGCAGTGAATCCCCCGGGACGGGGGGCGGCTACACCTTC. Its translation is CASSESPGTGGGYTF.

This chain uses TRBV28 with TRBJ2-5; no definite D call. The CDR3 extends over 13 amino acids. V lost 5 bases and J 1 base, leaving 8 bases between the germline ends. Looked up from germline, CDR1 is MDHEN and CDR2 is SYDVKM. The CDR3 region has the DNA TGTGCCAGCAGTGGGGTTCCCCAAGAGACCCAGTACTTC. This encodes CASSGVPQETQYF.

This clone was found many times. The rearrangement uses TRBV6-1 and TRBJ1-5, with TRBD1 as a possible D gene (6 bases). CDR3 length: 14 residues. Germline-derived CDR1 and CDR2 are MNHNS and SASEGT. The V and J ends lost 1 base and 7 bases respectively, with 11 bases between them. The CDR3, as DNA: TGTGCCAGCAGTGAAGGGGGGGGACAACAGCCCCAGCATTTT. Its protein product is CASSEGGGQQPQHF.

The rearrangement uses TRBV5-1 and TRBJ2-5, with a weak D call TRBD2 (6 bases). Germline CDR1 and CDR2: SGHRS and YFSETQ. This CDR3 region has 14 residues. Trimming removed 4 bases from V and 2 bases from J, with 12 bases in between. This CDR3 is CASSTWRGQETQYF. CDR3 nucleotides: TGCGCCAGCAGCACGTGGCGGGGACAAGAGACCCAGTACTTC.

The chain combines TRBV9 with TRBJ2-2; 9 nucleotides align to TRBD1. Germline-derived CDR1 and CDR2 are SGDLS and YYNGEE. The CDR3 loop spans 15 amino acids. J was trimmed by 1 base and V by 8 bases; bases with no gene match: 6. The CDR3 spells CASSVTGGNTGELFF. CDR3 nucleotide sequence: TGTGCCAGTTCTGTGACAGGGGGGAACACCGGGGAGCTGTTTTTT.